Sequencing of this T cell receptor beta chain was carried out in a study of cytomegalovirus exposure and HLA in healthy donors. TCRdb keeps only in-frame clones here, not all; method: immunoSEQ multiplex PCR. The sample consists of 70,000 to 95,000 clones, more than 85% of them appearing once. Looked up from germline, CDR1 is GTSNPN and CDR2 is SVGIG (reference sequence). The CDR3 runs 14 residues. Germline trimming cut 8 bases from V and 6 bases from J; bases unmatched to any gene: 12. The chain recombines TRBV30 with TRBJ2-3; 9 bases line up with TRBD1. The sample was PBMCs. The clonotype comes from a woman aged 25 to 39 in good health and CMV-seronegative. For the CDR3, the DNA is TGTGCCACAGACCGGGACAGGGTCAGGGATACGCAGTATTTT. It specifies CATDRDRVRDTQYF.